These 32 T cell receptor beta chains originate from one sample sequenced in a study of blood T cell repertoires in COVID-19. Assay used: immunoSEQ multiplex PCR; TCRdb lists only in-frame clones, some missing. Of approximately 87,000 clones detected, approximately 81% appear once; the ten largest clones hold about 16%. Sequenced input: peripheral blood. These receptors came from an elderly woman with acute or convalescent COVID-19.

The chain links TRBV2 to TRBJ1-5; no reliable D call. CDR1 SNHLY and CDR2 FYNNEI come from the germline V gene. This CDR3 has 13 amino acids. Trimming stripped 6 bases from V and 0 bases from J, with 6 bases between. Here the CDR3 reads CASSLYSNQPQHF. The CDR3 nucleotides are TGTGCCAGCAGCCTGTATAGCAATCAGCCCCAGCATTTT.

This clone has a handful of counts. This chain uses TRBV29-1 with TRBJ1-1; TRBD1 is a possible D gene (5 bases). V was trimmed by 7 bases and J by 0 bases, leaving 12 bases between them. CDR1 and CDR2 from the germline V gene are SQVTM and ANQGSEA. This CDR3 region has 13 residues. CDR3 residues: CSASTGLNTEAFF. The CDR3 region has the DNA TGCAGCGCTTCAACAGGCCTGAACACTGAAGCTTTCTTT.

V gene TRBV5-6 combines with J gene TRBJ1-5; tentatively, D is TRBD1 (5 bases). V dropped 1 base and J dropped 4 bases, with 9 bases sitting between them. CDR1 is SGHDT, CDR2 YYEEEE, per germline. This CDR3 spans 14 amino acids. CDR3: CASSLRQLNQPQHF. CDR3 DNA: TGTGCCAGCAGCTTGAGACAGTTAAATCAGCCCCAGCATTTT.

This chain connects TRBV6-5 to TRBJ1-3; D gene ambiguous. The CDR3 length is 12 residues. V lost 2 bases and J lost 3, with 2 bases in between. The germline V gene encodes CDR1 MNHEY and CDR2 SVGAGI. This chain's CDR3 is CASSYLGNTIYF. CDR3 bases: TGTGCCAGCAGTTACCTTGGAAACACCATATATTTT.

The chain links TRBV30 to TRBJ1-5; TRBD1 agrees at 7 bases. V lost 0 bases to trimming and J lost 0 bases; unmatched junction nucleotides: 8. The germline CDR1 and CDR2 sequences are GTSNPN and SVGIG (reference sequence). This CDR3 contains 17 residues. As DNA, the CDR3 is TGTGCCTGGAGTGTATCGAGGGGGCAGTATAGCAATCAGCCCCAGCATTTT. Its protein product is CAWSVSRGQYSNQPQHF.

This sequence joins TRBV6-5 and TRBJ1-5; no definite D call. Trimming took 8 bases from V and 1 from J, leaving 9 bases between them. Germline V lookup: CDR1 MNHEY, CDR2 SVGAGI. The CDR3 has 13 amino acids. The CDR3 reads CASETVSNQPQHF. The CDR3 DNA reads as TGTGCCAGCGAAACAGTGAGCAATCAGCCCCAGCATTTT.

The CDR3 loop is CASSHETGSGPQHF. The CDR3 DNA follows: TGCGCCAGCAGCCACGAGACAGGGTCGGGGCCCCAGCATTTT. The chain recombines TRBV4-3 with TRBJ1-5; 7 nucleotides match TRBD1. Germline CDR1 LGHNA, CDR2 YSLEER. The CDR3 is made up of 14 amino acids. V shed 3 bases and J 9 bases; nucleotides not matched to a gene: 8.

The rearrangement links TRBV18 to TRBJ2-2, with 8 bases that match TRBD1. The CDR3 extends over 18 amino acids. J lost 2 bases, V lost 2 bases, and 10 bases had no gene match. Germline lookup yields CDR1 KGHSH and CDR2 LQKENI. The CDR3 loop is CASSPIASQGANTGELFF. The CDR3 region has the DNA TGTGCCAGCTCACCAATAGCATCCCAGGGGGCCAACACCGGGGAGCTGTTTTTT.

The rearrangement uses TRBV7-2 and TRBJ2-7, with TRBD1 matching 10 bases. The CDR3 loop spans 16 amino acids. With V trimmed by 0 bases and J by 6 bases, 8 bases remained unmatched. The germline V gene has CDR1 SGHTA and CDR2 FQGNSA. The CDR3 loop reads CASSLALGQGMREQYF. CDR3 sequence (DNA): TGTGCCAGCAGCTTAGCGCTGGGACAGGGGATGCGCGAGCAGTACTTC.

In regard to this clone: The identical CDR3 is also encoded by other nucleotide sequences in the sample. This chain links TRBV12-3 or TRBV12-4 with TRBJ1-1, with 9 bases that match TRBD1. There are 13 residues in the CDR3. The trim removed 8 bases at V and 7 bases at J, leaving 8 bases unmatched. This CDR3 reads CASSPRQGGEAFF. CDR3 nucleotides: TGTGCCAGCTCGCCAAGACAGGGGGGTGAAGCTTTCTTT.

The chain is built from TRBV5-8 and TRBJ2-7; 7 bases are shared with TRBD1. Trimming cost V 2 bases and J 0 bases; bases outside gene matches: 2. Looked up from germline, CDR1 is SGHTS and CDR2 is YDEGEE. The CDR3 runs 14 residues. The CDR3 spells CASSFRTGSYEQYF. CDR3 bases: TGTGCCAGCAGCTTCCGGACAGGCTCCTACGAGCAGTACTTC.

The V call is TRBV7-3, the J call TRBJ2-1; D perhaps matches TRBD1 (6 bases). The V end was cut by 1 base, the J end by 7 bases, with 14 bases between. The CDR3 spans 15 residues. In germline, CDR1 is SGHTA, CDR2 FQGTGA. The CDR3 protein is CASSLRGPQLNEQFF. CDR3 DNA sequence: TGTGCCAGCAGCTTAAGGGGGCCTCAGTTGAATGAGCAGTTCTTC. The whole variable domain, filled in from reference TRBV7-3 and TRBJ2-1, reads GAGVSQTPSNKVTEKGKYVELRCDPISGHTALYWYRQSLGQGPEFLIYFQGTGAADDSGLPNDRFFAVRPEGSVSTLKIQRTERGDSAVYLCASSLRGPQLNEQFFGPGTRLTVL.

The chain employs TRBV3-1 (or the pseudogene TRBV3-2) and TRBJ2-4; possible D gene TRBD1, 6 bases. The ends were cut back, 2 bases at V and 10 bases at J, with 6 bases in the middle. CDR1 and CDR2 (germline): LGHDT, YNNKEL (reference sequence). CDR3 length: 11 amino acids. The DNA for the CDR3 is TGTGCCAGCAGCCAAACAGGGATTCAGTACTTC. Protein product: CASSQTGIQYF.

The genes are TRBV7-8 and TRBJ2-3; maybe TRBD2 (5 bases). The V end lost 1 base, the J end lost 10 bases, and 12 bases lay between the germline ends. There are 13 residues in the CDR3. Germline V lookup: CDR1 SGHVS, CDR2 FQNEAQ. This CDR3 reads CASSLGTSRPQYF. For the CDR3, the DNA is TGTGCCAGCAGCTTAGGGACTTCCAGGCCGCAGTATTTT.

Remarks on this clone: The sample has other DNA sequences that encode this CDR3 too. The gene calls are TRBV18 and TRBJ2-7, with D hard to call. CDR1 and CDR2 from the germline V gene are KGHSH and LQKENI. Deletions cut 4 bases from V and 0 bases from J, with 7 bases between. This CDR3 spans 13 amino acids. The CDR3 nucleotides are TGTGCCAGCTCACGAGAGAGCTCCTACGAGCAGTACTTC. Protein: CASSRESSYEQYF.

The rearrangement joins TRBV24-1 to TRBJ1-5; D unresolved. CDR3 size: 14 residues. From germline, CDR1 is KGHDR and CDR2 SFDVKD. Between the trimmed V and J ends, which lost 6 bases and 6 bases, there was a span of 14 bases. CDR3 sequence (DNA): TGTGCCACCAGTAACAGTGGTCCCAGTCAGCCCCAGCATTTT. This codes for CATSNSGPSQPQHF.

The chain is built from TRBV7-3 and TRBJ2-2; 9 bases line up with TRBD2. The CDR3 has 16 amino acids. Germline-derived CDR1 and CDR2 are SGHTA and FQGTGA. V was clipped by 5 bases and J by 1 base; unmatched bases: 5. The CDR3 sequence: CASSPQLAGNTGELFF. CDR3 bases: TGTGCCAGCAGCCCCCAACTAGCGGGGAACACCGGGGAGCTGTTTTTT.

J is TRBJ2-7 and V is TRBV29-1, with TRBD1 matching 10 bases. Trimming cost V 5 bases and J 1 base; bases outside gene matches: 2. The CDR3 totals 13 residues. Germline V gives CDR1 SQVTM, CDR2 ANQGSEA. The CDR3 here is CSVSGQGSYEQYF. Written as DNA, the CDR3 is TGCAGCGTTTCGGGACAGGGGTCCTACGAGCAGTACTTC.

The rearrangement links TRBV4-3 to TRBJ1-2, with a possible D match to TRBD1 (5 bases). The CDR3 contains 16 residues. Germline V gene data show CDR1 as LGHNA and CDR2 as YSLEER. V was pared by 0 bases and J by 8 bases, with 19 bases between. The CDR3 region has the DNA TGCGCCAGCAGCCAAGACGCGGGGCGTATTTTCCGAGGCTACACCTTC. As protein: CASSQDAGRIFRGYTF.

The rearrangement uses TRBV7-3 and TRBJ2-3; 8 bases fit TRBD2. Germline values: CDR1 SGHTA, CDR2 FQGTGA. V lost 4 bases, J lost 6 bases, and 6 bases stayed unmatched. CDR3 length: 14 amino acids. Here the CDR3 reads CASSSTSAKDTQYF. In nucleotides, the CDR3 is TGTGCCAGCAGCTCGACTAGCGCTAAGGATACGCAGTATTTT. Based on the CDR3 plus reference TRBV7-3 and TRBJ2-3, the full variable domain is GAGVSQTPSNKVTEKGKYVELRCDPISGHTALYWYRQSLGQGPEFLIYFQGTGAADDSGLPNDRFFAVRPEGSVSTLKIQRTERGDSAVYLCASSSTSAKDTQYFGPGTRLTVL.

The CDR3 loop is CASSFEGQGSNEQYF. The CDR3 nucleotides read TGTGCCAGCAGCTTTGAGGGACAGGGGAGCAACGAGCAGTACTTC. The chain uses TRBV11-2 and TRBJ2-7; TRBD1 matches at 10 bases. The CDR3 runs to 15 residues. From germline, CDR1 is SGHAT and CDR2 FQNNGV. Unmatched junction bases numbered 7, after V lost 3 bases and J lost 5 bases.

This clone turned up a few times. J is TRBJ2-2 and V is TRBV5-1; no firm D call. Trimming left V 4 bases short and J 6 bases short, with 10 bases between. Germline V gene sequence: CDR1 SGHRS, CDR2 YFSETQ. The CDR3 has 13 amino acids. The CDR3 coding sequence is TGCGCCAGCAGCCCTTGGGCACCCGGGGAGCTGTTTTTT. This encodes CASSPWAPGELFF.

This chain links TRBV9 with TRBJ2-5; 7 bases map to TRBD1. V dropped 0 bases and J dropped 5; count of bases not matched to a gene: 7. The CDR3 has 15 residues. Per germline, CDR1 SGDLS and CDR2 YYNGEE. The CDR3, as DNA: TGTGCCAGCAGCGTAGCAATAGGGGGCTTGGAGACCCAGTACTTC. Translating gives CASSVAIGGLETQYF.

The CDR3 sequence is CASSLAGVGTDTQYF. The CDR3 coding sequence is TGTGCCAGCAGTTTAGCGGGGGTGGGCACAGATACGCAGTATTTT. The rearrangement uses TRBV28 and TRBJ2-3; TRBD2 matches 7 bases. CDR1 and CDR2 (germline): MDHEN, SYDVKM. Losses at the gene ends were 2 bases for V and 1 base for J; bases not matched to a gene: 3. The CDR3 extends over 15 amino acids.

This clone was recorded a few times. The chain has TRBV6-6 and TRBJ2-1; 9 bases agree with TRBD2. From germline, CDR1 is MNHNY and CDR2 SVGAGI (reference sequence). Trimming at V came to 6 bases and at J to 9 bases, leaving 9 bases not matched to a gene. The length of the CDR3 is 14 residues. The chain's CDR3 is CASSPGLALGEQFF. The CDR3 region has the DNA TGTGCCAGCAGCCCGGGACTAGCACTCGGTGAGCAGTTCTTC.

The genes are TRBV10-1 and TRBJ2-1, with 11 bases identical to TRBD2. J was trimmed by 8 bases and V by 6 bases; bases with no gene match: 9. Germline values: CDR1 WNHNN, CDR2 SYGVQD (reference sequence). The CDR3 extends over 15 amino acids. CDR3 DNA sequence: TGCGCCAGCAGCTCTAGCGGGGGGCCCCCCCATGAGCAGTTCTTC. It is translated as CASSSSGGPPHEQFF.

This clone occurred once. The chain combines TRBV6-5 with TRBJ2-1; 7 bases line up with TRBD1. The ends lost 6 bases at V and 2 bases at J; junction bases unmatched: 4. Germline V gives CDR1 MNHEY, CDR2 SVGAGI. The CDR3 consists of 14 residues. For the CDR3, the DNA is TGTGCCAGCAGGCTACAGGGGCCCTACAATGAGCAGTTCTTC. Amino acid sequence: CASRLQGPYNEQFF.

This clone came up once. The rearrangement uses TRBV6-5 and TRBJ1-1; 8 positions match TRBD1. The CDR3 runs to 13 residues. Germline V gives CDR1 MNHEY, CDR2 SVGAGI. Trimming removed 6 bases from V and 5 bases from J; junction bases left unmatched: 5. Here the CDR3 reads CASRDRAPTEAFF. In DNA, the CDR3 is TGTGCCAGCAGGGACAGGGCCCCGACTGAAGCTTTCTTT.

Concerning this clone: Other DNA variants within this sample encode the same CDR3. The chain links TRBV29-1 to TRBJ2-2, with 7 bases fitting TRBD2. CDR1 and CDR2 from the germline V gene are SQVTM and ANQGSEA. After removal of 7 bases from V and 0 bases from J, the junction contained 5 bases not matched to a gene. The CDR3 is 14 amino acids. CDR3 sequence (DNA): TGCAGCGCTGGTGGGGGGGCGAACACCGGGGAGCTGTTTTTT. Residues: CSAGGGANTGELFF.

This chain connects TRBV4-3 to TRBJ2-1; TRBD2 matches at 10 bases. CDR1 is LGHNA and CDR2 is YSLEER in the germline V gene. J was trimmed by 2 bases and V by 4 bases; bases with no gene match: 23. There are 22 residues in the CDR3. The CDR3 DNA reads TGCGCCAGCAGCCGCTATGGTGCTGAGCGGGGGGGCCAACTAAGCACCTACAATGAGCAGTTCTTC. Translation: CASSRYGAERGGQLSTYNEQFF.

The chain couples TRBV2 to TRBJ2-7; D call uncertain. The CDR3 length is 13 residues. Trimming pared 2 bases from V and 3 bases from J, leaving 8 bases between. The germline CDR1 and CDR2 sequences are SNHLY and FYNNEI. The CDR3 sequence is CASSERVVYEQYF. For the CDR3, the DNA is TGTGCCAGCAGTGAACGCGTCGTCTACGAGCAGTACTTC.

This chain joins TRBV18 and TRBJ2-3; D may be TRBD2 (5 bases). This CDR3 is 16 amino acids long. Germline loops: CDR1 KGHSH, CDR2 LQKENI. Trimming removed 1 base from V and 3 bases from J, with 14 bases in between. CDR3 DNA sequence: TGTGCCAGCTCACCACTCGAAGGCCGGGGAACAGATACGCAGTATTTT. It specifies CASSPLEGRGTDTQYF.